Shown below are 28 T cell receptor beta chains from a single sample sequenced in a study of shared clonotypes between healthy human individuals. This table comes from immunoSEQ multiplex PCR, and its TCRdb copy is limited to in-frame clones, with some not included. The sample holds more than 2,000,000 clones, approximately 95% seen once. Sequencing used naive CD4+ T cells from PBMCs. The subset denotes: CD45RA+ positively selected. Receptor source: a man between 18 and 35 years old in good health. Some clones in this sample may be carry-over from other donors' samples.

This chain uses TRBV28 with TRBJ2-1; TRBD1 might be the D (6 bases). V lost 8 bases and J 10 bases, leaving 21 bases between the germline ends. There are 14 residues in the CDR3. Germline V gene data show CDR1 as MDHEN and CDR2 as SYDVKM. In nucleotides, the CDR3 is TGTGCCAGCCAAAGGGGGACCCCCCCACGGGAGCAGTTCTTC. This translates into CASQRGTPPREQFF.

For this clone: Distinct nucleotide sequences in the sample also encode this CDR3. The rearrangement links TRBV18 to TRBJ2-3, with D unclear. The CDR3 is made up of 12 amino acids. The germline V gene has CDR1 KGHSH and CDR2 LQKENI. V lost 2 bases, J lost 3 bases, and 3 bases lay in between. The CDR3 DNA is TGTGCCAGCTCACCAACGACAGATACGCAGTATTTT. This encodes CASSPTTDTQYF.

CDR3 residues: CSGGQAYTDTQYF. In DNA form, the CDR3 reads TGCAGCGGTGGACAGGCGTACACAGATACGCAGTATTTT. This chain uses TRBV29-1 with TRBJ2-3; 7 positions match TRBD1. The CDR3 is 13 residues long. In germline, CDR1 is SQVTM, CDR2 ANQGSEA. V gave up 7 bases and J gave up 2 bases; unmatched junction bases: 6.

The genes are TRBV7-9 and TRBJ1-4; D is unclear. CDR3 length: 14 residues. V was cut by 5 bases and J by 5 bases, with 12 bases left in between. From germline, CDR1 is SEHNR and CDR2 FQNEAQ (reference sequence). The CDR3, as DNA: TGTGCCAGCAGCCAGAGGACTACAAATGAAAAACTGTTTTTT. It codes for CASSQRTTNEKLFF.

This chain connects TRBV4-2 to TRBJ1-2; a possible D gene is TRBD1 (6 bases). The CDR3 sequence is 15 residues long. The V gene's germline CDR1 is LGHNA and CDR2 YNFKEQ. V was trimmed by 0 bases and J by 8 bases, leaving 16 bases between them. The DNA for the CDR3 is TGTGCCAGCAGCCAAGAGGCGGGGGGGCCCTTGGGCTACACCTTC. It translates to CASSQEAGGPLGYTF.

CDR3 DNA sequence: TGTGCCAGTGCGGGGGATACCTACGAGCAGTACTTC. Amino acid sequence: CASAGDTYEQYF. The rearrangement joins TRBV27 to TRBJ2-7; 7 bases map to TRBD2. CDR1 MNHEY and CDR2 SMNVEV come from the germline V gene (reference sequence). This CDR3 spans 12 amino acids. After removal of 9 bases from V and 2 bases from J, the junction contained 4 bases not matched to a gene.

The chain links TRBV5-1 to TRBJ2-2; the D gene could be TRBD1 or TRBD2 (5 bases each). Per the germline V gene, CDR1 is SGHRS and CDR2 is YFSETQ. The germline V and J ends were trimmed by 0 bases and 5 bases, with 14 bases remaining between them. The CDR3 length is 16 residues. The CDR3 DNA sequence: TGCGCCAGCAGCTTGGCTCCGGGGCAGAGGACCGGGGAGCTGTTTTTT. It yields the protein CASSLAPGQRTGELFF.

CDR3: CASSQAQNTEAFF. As DNA, the CDR3 is TGTGCCAGCAGCCAAGCCCAGAACACTGAAGCTTTCTTT. The J gene is TRBJ1-1, the V gene TRBV14; D unresolved. Deletions cut 1 base from V and 1 base from J, with 4 bases between. CDR1 SGHDN and CDR2 FVKESK come from the germline V gene. The CDR3 spans 13 residues.

V and J are TRBV11-3 and TRBJ2-1; 9 bases match TRBD2. Germline V gene sequence: CDR1 SGHNT, CDR2 YENEEA. The CDR3 extends over 15 amino acids. Trimming cost V 1 base and J 5 bases; bases outside gene matches: 3. CDR3 loop: CASSLGLAGHNEQFF. The CDR3 nucleotides read TGTGCCAGCAGCTTAGGGCTAGCGGGACACAATGAGCAGTTCTTC.

The gene calls are TRBV5-1 and TRBJ2-5, with D tentatively TRBD2 (6 bases). Germline lookup yields CDR1 SGHRS and CDR2 YFSETQ. Trimming shortened V by 2 bases and J by 5 bases, and 19 bases separated the two germline ends. The CDR3 is 16 residues long. The CDR3 loop reads CASSLTPGTLGETQYF. CDR3 nucleotides: TGCGCCAGCAGCTTAACTCCCGGGACTCTTGGGGAGACCCAGTACTTC. The full variable domain, completed using reference TRBV5-1 and TRBJ2-5, is KAGVTQTPRYLIKTRGQQVTLSCSPISGHRSVSWYQQTPGQGLQFLFEYFSETQRNKGNFPGRFSGRQFSNSRSEMNVSTLELGDSALYLCASSLTPGTLGETQYFGPGTRLLVL.

The V gene is TRBV4-2, the J gene TRBJ2-3, with D maybe TRBD1 (5 bases). V was clipped by 0 bases and J by 0 bases, with 10 bases between them. Germline values: CDR1 LGHNA, CDR2 YNFKEQ. CDR3 length equals 16 residues. The CDR3 sequence: CASSQDRGSSTDTQYF. The CDR3 nucleotides are TGTGCCAGCAGCCAAGATAGGGGTAGTAGCACAGATACGCAGTATTTT.

This chain uses TRBV7-8 with TRBJ1-2; the D gene is possibly TRBD1 (5 bases). This CDR3 comprises 16 residues. The ends were cut back, 1 base at V and 2 bases at J, with 14 bases in the middle. The germline gives CDR1 SGHVS, CDR2 FQNEAQ. In DNA form, the CDR3 reads TGTGCCAGCAGCTTAGAGGGACGGCATGCCAACTATGGCTACACCTTC. It specifies CASSLEGRHANYGYTF. The complete variable domain, with remaining parts taken from reference TRBV7-8 and TRBJ1-2, reads GAGVSQSPRYKVAKRGQDVALRCDPISGHVSLFWYQQALGQGPEFLTYFQNEAQLDKSGLPSDRFFAERPEGSVSTLKIQRTQQEDSAVYLCASSLEGRHANYGYTFGSGTRLTVV.

The chain employs TRBV7-9 and TRBJ2-7; D gene uncertain. The V end lost 1 base, the J end lost 6 bases, and 10 bases lay between the germline ends. Germline CDR1 and CDR2: SEHNR and FQNEAQ (reference sequence). This CDR3 has 13 residues. The DNA of the CDR3 is TGTGCCAGCAGCTTAGTAGAACAAACCGAGCAGTACTTC. This encodes CASSLVEQTEQYF.

The chain carries TRBV9 and TRBJ2-3; 9 nucleotides agree with TRBD1. This CDR3 is 19 amino acids long. Germline CDR1 reads SGDLS; CDR2 reads YYNGEE. V was pared by 6 bases and J by 0 bases, with 17 bases of the junction left unmatched. CDR3: CASTKSYMGQGPSTDTQYF. CDR3 nucleotide sequence: TGTGCCAGCACGAAGAGTTACATGGGACAGGGCCCCAGCACAGATACGCAGTATTTT.

The J gene is TRBJ1-1, the V gene TRBV6-1; no clear D gene. Between the trimmed V and J ends, which lost 6 bases and 2 bases, there was a span of 7 bases. The CDR3 is made up of 12 amino acids. Germline V gene data show CDR1 as MNHNS and CDR2 as SASEGT. In DNA form, the CDR3 reads TGTGCCAGCAGCTTAATTAACACTGAAGCTTTCTTT. This translates into CASSLINTEAFF.

J is TRBJ2-2 and V is TRBV9; TRBD1 is a possible D gene (5 bases). The V end lost 3 bases, the J end lost 5 bases, and 8 bases lay between the germline ends. The CDR3 consists of 13 residues. Germline CDR1 and CDR2: SGDLS and YYNGEE. CDR3: CASSGQGTGELFF. The CDR3 coding sequence is TGTGCCAGCAGCGGCCAGGGTACCGGGGAGCTGTTTTTT.

On this clone itself: Different DNA sequences within this sample yield the same CDR3. V usage is TRBV5-1 and J usage is TRBJ2-5; D call uncertain. Trimming pared 1 base from V and 2 bases from J, leaving 6 bases between. CDR3 length: 13 residues. Germline loops: CDR1 SGHRS, CDR2 YFSETQ. The CDR3 reads CASSLRPQETQYF. CDR3 DNA: TGCGCCAGCAGCTTGAGACCTCAAGAGACCCAGTACTTC.

The CDR3 loop reads CASSLDSGSFADTQYF. For the CDR3, the DNA is TGTGCCAGCAGCTTAGATAGCGGGAGTTTTGCAGATACGCAGTATTTT. The chain recombines TRBV7-2 with TRBJ2-3; 9 positions match TRBD2. V was pared by 1 base and J by 4 bases, with 6 bases of the junction left unmatched. CDR1 SGHTA and CDR2 FQGNSA come from the germline V gene. The CDR3 has 16 residues. Together with reference TRBV7-2 and TRBJ2-3, the CDR3 gives the full variable domain: GAGVSQSPSNKVTEKGKDVELRCDPISGHTALYWYRQSLGQGLEFLIYFQGNSAPDKSGLPSDRFSAERTGGSVSTLTIQRTQQEDSAVYLCASSLDSGSFADTQYFGPGTRLTVL.

The chain carries TRBV7-6 and TRBJ2-1; D may match TRBD1 or TRBD2 (5 bases each). Germline assignment: CDR1 SGHVS and CDR2 FNYEAQ. Trimming took 3 bases from V and 1 from J, leaving 10 bases between them. There are 15 residues in the CDR3. The CDR3 DNA reads as TGTGCCAGCAGCTTGGGACCTGTTTCCTACAATGAGCAGTTCTTC. Translation: CASSLGPVSYNEQFF.

The chain employs TRBV5-1 and TRBJ2-5, with TRBD2 identical over 10 bases. The CDR3 sequence is 16 residues long. The V and J ends lost 1 base and 5 bases, in that order; junction bases with no gene match: 8. Per germline, CDR1 SGHRS and CDR2 YFSETQ. The CDR3 loop is CASSLSLAGEGETQYF. The DNA for the CDR3 is TGCGCCAGCAGCTTGAGTCTAGCGGGAGAAGGGGAGACCCAGTACTTC.

The V gene is TRBV5-1, the J gene TRBJ1-3; 7 positions agree with TRBD1. The CDR3 spans 16 residues. The J segment lost 1 base and the V segment lost 0 bases, leaving 4 bases of the junction unmatched. Looked up from germline, CDR1 is SGHRS and CDR2 is YFSETQ. CDR3 residues: CASSLALTGSGNTIYF. Written as DNA, the CDR3 is TGCGCCAGCAGCTTGGCCCTGACAGGGTCTGGAAACACCATATATTTT.

Points on this clone: Different DNA sequences within this sample yield the same CDR3. The rearrangement joins TRBV30 to TRBJ2-3; D remains unclear. The V end was cut by 0 bases, the J end by 4 bases, with 8 bases between. The CDR3 totals 13 residues. CDR1 and CDR2 from the germline V gene are GTSNPN and SVGIG (reference sequence). The CDR3 bases are TGTGCCTGGAGTGTCAGAAGTCCAGATACGCAGTATTTT. Residues: CAWSVRSPDTQYF. The full variable domain, rest sourced from reference TRBV30 and TRBJ2-3, is SQTIHQWPATLVQPVGSPLSLECTVEGTSNPNLYWYRQAAGRGLQLLFYSVGIGQISSEVPQNLSASRPQDRQFILSSKKLLLSDSGFYLCAWSVRSPDTQYFGPGTRLTVL.

The chain joins TRBV12-5 to TRBJ2-5; D is unclear. Germline CDR1 reads LGHNT; CDR2 reads FRNRAP. The germline V and J ends were trimmed by 8 bases and 4 bases, with 8 bases remaining between them. The CDR3 is 11 residues long. In nucleotides, the CDR3 is TGTGCTAGTTCGGGTGGAGAGACCCAGTACTTC. Protein product: CASSGGETQYF.

The V and J genes are TRBV13 and TRBJ2-1, with a tentative D call TRBD1 (6 bases). Germline V gene lookup returns CDR1 PRHDT and CDR2 FYEKMQ (reference sequence). Trimming pared 2 bases from V and 9 bases from J, leaving 17 bases between. This CDR3 has 15 residues. The CDR3 nucleotides are TGTGCCAGCAGCTTATCACAGGGCGATTCGGGTGAGCAGTTCTTC. The encoded protein is CASSLSQGDSGEQFF.

The V and J genes are TRBV7-2 and TRBJ2-3, with a possible D match to TRBD2 (5 bases). Germline V gives CDR1 SGHTA, CDR2 FQGNSA. V lost 2 bases to trimming and J lost 6 bases, with 12 bases between them. The CDR3 length is 14 residues. The DNA for the CDR3 is TGTGCCAGCAGCTTAAGAGCGGCAGCTGATACGCAGTATTTT. It translates to CASSLRAAADTQYF.

The chain combines TRBV5-1 with TRBJ2-1; D is uncertain. The CDR3 contains 16 residues. From germline, CDR1 is SGHRS and CDR2 YFSETQ. The V end lost 0 bases, the J end lost 0 bases, and 10 bases lay between the germline ends. The CDR3 coding sequence is TGCGCCAGCAGCTTGGACATCGGCAGCTCCTACAATGAGCAGTTCTTC. Translation gives CASSLDIGSSYNEQFF.

V gene TRBV5-4 combines with J gene TRBJ2-7; a weak D match, TRBD1 (7 bases). Germline loops: CDR1 SGHNT, CDR2 YYREEE (reference sequence). The CDR3 sequence is 15 residues long. V was cut by 4 bases and J by 3 bases, with 17 bases left in between. The CDR3 region has the DNA TGTGCCAGCAGCCCCCAGAGCCAGGGGGGCTACGAGCAGTACTTC. Translation gives CASSPQSQGGYEQYF.

The V and J genes are TRBV5-1 and TRBJ1-1, with D perhaps TRBD1 (5 bases). The CDR3 has 15 amino acids. Trimming took off 4 bases at V and 0 bases at J, with 13 bases between the two ends. Germline assignment: CDR1 SGHRS and CDR2 YFSETQ. The CDR3 nucleotides read TGCGCCAGCAGCGTTTCCGGGGGTATGAACACTGAAGCTTTCTTT. Its protein is CASSVSGGMNTEAFF.